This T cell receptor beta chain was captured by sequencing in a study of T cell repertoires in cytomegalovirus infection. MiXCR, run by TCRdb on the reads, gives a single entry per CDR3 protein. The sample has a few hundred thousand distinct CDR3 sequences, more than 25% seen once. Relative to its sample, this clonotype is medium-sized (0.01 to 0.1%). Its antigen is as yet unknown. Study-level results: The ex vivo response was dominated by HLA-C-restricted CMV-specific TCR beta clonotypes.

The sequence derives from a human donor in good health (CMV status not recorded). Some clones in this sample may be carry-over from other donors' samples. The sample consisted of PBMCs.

The CDR3 nucleotides read TGTGCCAGCAGCTCACGGGGGGGTGCAGGGAACACTGAAGCTTTCTTT. It specifies CASSSRGGAGNTEAFF. V is TRBV7-2 and J is TRBJ1-1, with D perhaps TRBD1 (5 bases). Trimming took 4 bases from V and 1 from J, leaving 16 bases between them. Germline lookup yields CDR1 SGHTA and CDR2 FQGNSA. This CDR3 has 16 amino acids.